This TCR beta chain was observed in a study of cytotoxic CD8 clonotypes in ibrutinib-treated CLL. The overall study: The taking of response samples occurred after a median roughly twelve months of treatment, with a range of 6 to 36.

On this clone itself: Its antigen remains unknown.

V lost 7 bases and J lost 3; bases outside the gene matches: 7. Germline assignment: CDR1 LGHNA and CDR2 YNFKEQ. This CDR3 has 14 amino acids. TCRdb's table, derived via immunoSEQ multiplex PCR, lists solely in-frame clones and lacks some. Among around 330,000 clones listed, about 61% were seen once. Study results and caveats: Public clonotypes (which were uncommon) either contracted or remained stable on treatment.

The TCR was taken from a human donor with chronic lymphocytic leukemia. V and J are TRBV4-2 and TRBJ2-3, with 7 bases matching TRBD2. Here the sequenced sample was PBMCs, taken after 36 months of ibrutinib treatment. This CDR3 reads CASTNAGVTDTQYF. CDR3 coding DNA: TGTGCCAGCACGAACGCGGGGGTAACAGATACGCAGTATTTT.